These 5 T cell receptor beta chains originate from one sample sequenced in a study of blood T cell repertoires in COVID-19. Clones were read by immunoSEQ multiplex PCR, and TCRdb kept only the in-frame ones, dropping some. This table holds about 180,000 clones, roughly 88% found once. The sample consisted of PBMCs or T cells enriched from blood (not recorded which). The receptors derive from a man in his fifties or sixties who had recovered from COVID-19.

This clone was counted a single time. This sequence joins TRBV5-4 and TRBJ2-7; 9 bases fit TRBD1. With V trimmed by 1 base and J by 4 bases, 9 bases remained unmatched. The CDR3 loop spans 16 amino acids. The germline CDR1 and CDR2 sequences are SGHNT and YYREEE (reference sequence). CDR3 amino acids: CASSLIGQGRDYEQYF. CDR3 sequence (DNA): TGTGCCAGCAGCTTGATAGGACAGGGGCGGGATTACGAGCAGTACTTC.

The chain recombines TRBV28 with TRBJ1-6; TRBD1 aligns across 7 bases. The CDR3 has 15 amino acids. The V gene end was trimmed by 5 bases and the J gene end by 9 bases; junction bases not matched to a gene: 10. Germline V gene data show CDR1 as MDHEN and CDR2 as SYDVKM. The DNA for the CDR3 is TGTGCCAGCAGTCGGGGGACAGTCCGAGGTTCACCCCTCCACTTT. It is translated as CASSRGTVRGSPLHF.

The rearrangement uses TRBV6-5 and TRBJ1-2; D call uncertain. Per the germline V gene, CDR1 is MNHEY and CDR2 is SVGAGI. Trimming took 7 bases from V and 2 from J, leaving 11 bases between them. The length of the CDR3 is 13 residues. The CDR3 region is CASTESANYGYTF. CDR3 in DNA: TGTGCCAGCACCGAGAGCGCCAACTATGGCTACACCTTC.

The chain combines TRBV20-1 with TRBJ1-5; D is undetermined. In germline, CDR1 is DFQATT, CDR2 SNEGSKA (reference sequence). Trimming removed 3 bases from V and 4 bases from J, with 13 bases in between. CDR3 length: 14 amino acids. The CDR3 reads CSASLSGRNQPQHF. CDR3 coding DNA: TGCAGTGCTAGTCTAAGTGGCAGGAATCAGCCCCAGCATTTT.

In its sample, this clone was seen once. The CDR3 DNA sequence: TGTGCCAGTAGTATGGCGGGGGTTAGGCAAGAGACCCAGTACTTC. This translates into CASSMAGVRQETQYF. The chain links TRBV19 to TRBJ2-5; 7 nucleotides line up with TRBD2. The CDR3 is 15 amino acids. The junction had 6 bases not matched to a gene; V was cut back by 3 bases and J by 2 bases. The germline gives CDR1 LNHDA, CDR2 SQIVND (reference sequence).